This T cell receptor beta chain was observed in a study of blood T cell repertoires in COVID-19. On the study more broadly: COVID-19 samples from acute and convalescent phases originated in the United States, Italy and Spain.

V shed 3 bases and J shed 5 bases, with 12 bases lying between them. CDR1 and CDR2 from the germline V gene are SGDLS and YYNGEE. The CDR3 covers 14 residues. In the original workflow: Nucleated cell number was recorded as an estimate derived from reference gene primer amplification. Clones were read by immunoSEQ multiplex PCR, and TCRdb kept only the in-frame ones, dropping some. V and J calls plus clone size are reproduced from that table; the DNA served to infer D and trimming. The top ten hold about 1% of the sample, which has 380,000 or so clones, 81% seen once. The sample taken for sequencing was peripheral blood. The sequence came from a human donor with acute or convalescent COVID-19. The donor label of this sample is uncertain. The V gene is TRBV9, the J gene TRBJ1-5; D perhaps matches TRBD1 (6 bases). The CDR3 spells CASSEQGSDQPQHF. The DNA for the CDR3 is TGTGCCAGCAGCGAACAGGGATCGGATCAGCCCCAGCATTTT.